The present T cell receptor (beta chain) was sequenced within a study of CXCR3-negative and CXCR3-positive naive CD8 T cells (dated by TCRdb to the late 2010s). About the study as a whole: In total, 110 million to 150 million TRB reads were obtained, corresponding to roughly 1.5 +/- 0.3 million reads per library. Diversity and physicochemical repertoire analyses covered about a dozen donors pooled from two independent experiments. The TRBV-TRBJ cluster analysis covered naive subsets from 5 donors and memory cells from 3 donors.

Data came from a NextSeq 550. The Human TCR Profiling Kit (MiLaboratory) was used to prepare UMI-labeled 5' RACE TRB cDNA libraries. cDNA synthesis used the entire amount of extracted RNA, and PCR amplification then used the entire amount of cDNA produced. The libraries were made side by side, with each library going through the same number of PCR cycles. Regarding the original processing steps: MIGEC and MiXCR extracted about 48,000 +/- 9,800 unique UMI-labeled TRB cDNA molecules per library, requiring at least two reads per UMI. On average, around 40,000 +/- 10,000 functional in-frame TRB CDR3 nucleotide clonotypes lacking stop codons were found per library. Diversity metrics, including normalized Shannon-Wiener and Chao1, were computed in VDJtools after downsampling to 5000 UMI-labeled TRB molecules per sample. VDJtools was used to calculate clonotype-size-weighted physicochemical properties of the central five CDR3 residues, namely interaction energy, strength, volume and Kidera factor 4. TCRdb reprocessed the reads; each CDR3 protein sequence makes one entry, and DNA is unavailable. The V and J calls were determined by TCRdb, not by the authors. This sample's table lists 100,000 to 150,000 distinct CDR3 sequences. The ten largest clones add up to around 0.5% of the sample.

For every CD8+ T cell subset, over 250,000 cells were flow-sorted straight into RLT lysis buffer, and each subset was sorted in triplicate. To keep memory contaminants out, a stringent definition of naive CD8+ T cells was applied: CD45RO-CCR7+CD27+CD95-. Peripheral blood mononuclear cells were isolated from buffy coats by standard density gradient centrifugation. Naive CXCR3-negative and CXCR3-positive CD8+ T cells were flow-sorted using a FACSAria III. Total RNA was extracted from sorted cells with an RNeasy Mini Kit. From its cysteine to its phenylalanine, the CDR3 spans 13 amino acids. No DNA has been recorded. Based on the germline V gene, the CDR1 and CDR2 sequences are KGHDR and SFDVKD. Comments on this clonotype: No antigen is known for it.

The paper as a whole reports these results and caveats: Because surface CD5, which is linked to self-reactivity in mice, was comparable between the naive subsets, TCR interaction strength was also inferred from the physicochemical properties of TRB CDR3s. Compared with CXCR3-negative naive cells, CXCR3-positive naive cells had TRB CDR3s with higher hydrophobicity (lower Kidera factor 4), lower energy, and higher strength and volume indices. TRBV-TRBJ usage was similar between naive CXCR3-negative and CXCR3-positive cells from the same donor, while memory cells showed distinct patterns. Freshly isolated PBMCs were used for most assays because CXCR3 expression went down partially after cryopreservation. Both naive subsets had comparably high repertoire diversity, while memory CD8+ T cells had much lower repertoire diversity.

In this chain, TRBV24-1 is recombined with TRBJ2-3; TCRdb indicates TRBD1, and absent DNA this call remains unverified. This TCR derives from a human donor in good health. Some clones in this sample may be carry-over from other donors' samples. Sequenced: naive CXCR3- CD8+ T cells from blood. Taken with the paper, the label for cell subset or site translates to: CD45RO-CCR7+CD27+CD95- naive CD8+ T cells lacking CXCR3 (TNR3-). Here the CDR3 is given as CATSETGTDTQYF.